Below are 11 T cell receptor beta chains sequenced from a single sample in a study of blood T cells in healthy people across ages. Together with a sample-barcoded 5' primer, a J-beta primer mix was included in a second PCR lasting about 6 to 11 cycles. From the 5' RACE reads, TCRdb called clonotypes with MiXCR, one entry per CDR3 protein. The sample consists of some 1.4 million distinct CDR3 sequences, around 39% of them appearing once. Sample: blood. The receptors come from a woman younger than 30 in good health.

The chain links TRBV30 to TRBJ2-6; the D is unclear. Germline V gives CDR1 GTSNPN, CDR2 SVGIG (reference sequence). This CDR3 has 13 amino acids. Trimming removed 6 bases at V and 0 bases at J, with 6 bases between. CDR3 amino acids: CACSNSGANVLTF. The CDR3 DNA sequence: TGTGCCTGCAGTAACTCTGGGGCCAACGTCCTGACTTTC.

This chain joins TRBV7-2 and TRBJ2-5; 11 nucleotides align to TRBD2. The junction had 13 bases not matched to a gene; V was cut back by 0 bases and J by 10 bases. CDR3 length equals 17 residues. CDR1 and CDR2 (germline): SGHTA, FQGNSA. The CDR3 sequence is CASSLAGGRLAGWDQYF. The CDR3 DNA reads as TGTGCCAGCAGCTTAGCCGGCGGGCGACTAGCGGGATGGGACCAGTACTTC.

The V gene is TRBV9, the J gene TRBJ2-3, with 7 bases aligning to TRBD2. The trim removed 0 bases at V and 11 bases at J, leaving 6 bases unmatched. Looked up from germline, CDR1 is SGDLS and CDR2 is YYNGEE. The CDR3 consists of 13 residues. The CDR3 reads CASSVAEERGQYF. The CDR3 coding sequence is TGTGCCAGCAGCGTAGCTGAGGAGCGGGGGCAGTATTTT.

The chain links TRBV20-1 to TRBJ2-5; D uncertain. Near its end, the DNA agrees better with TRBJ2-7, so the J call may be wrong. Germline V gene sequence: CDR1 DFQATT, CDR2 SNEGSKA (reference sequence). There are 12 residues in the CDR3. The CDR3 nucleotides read TGCAGTGTCGTTAGCAGAGCCAGCGAGCAGTACTTC. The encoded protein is CSVVSRASEQYF.

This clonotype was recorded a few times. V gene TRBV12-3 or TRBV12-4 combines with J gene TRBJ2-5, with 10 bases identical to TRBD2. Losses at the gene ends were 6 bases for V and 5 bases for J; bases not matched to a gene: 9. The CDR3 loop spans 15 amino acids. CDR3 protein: CASRSSGSVWETQYF. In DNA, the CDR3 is TGTGCCAGCAGGTCTAGCGGGAGCGTTTGGGAGACCCAGTACTTC.

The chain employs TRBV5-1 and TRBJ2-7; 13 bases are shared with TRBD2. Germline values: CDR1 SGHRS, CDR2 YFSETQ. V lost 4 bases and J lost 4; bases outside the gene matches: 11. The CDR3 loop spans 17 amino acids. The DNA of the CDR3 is TGCGCCAGCAGCGCTATAATCGGGACTAGCGGGACGTACGAGCAGTACTTC. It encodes CASSAIIGTSGTYEQYF.

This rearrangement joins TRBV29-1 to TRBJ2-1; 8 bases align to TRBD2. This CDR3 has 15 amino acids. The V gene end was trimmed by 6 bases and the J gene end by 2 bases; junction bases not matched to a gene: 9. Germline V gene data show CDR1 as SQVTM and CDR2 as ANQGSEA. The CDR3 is CSVRMAGGPYNEQFF. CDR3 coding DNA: TGCAGCGTGAGAATGGCGGGGGGTCCCTACAATGAGCAGTTCTTC.

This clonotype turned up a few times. The CDR3, as DNA: TGCGCCAGCAGCTTGCCAGCGGGGGGATCAGATACGCAGTATTTT. Translation: CASSLPAGGSDTQYF. This chain uses TRBV5-1 with TRBJ2-3; 9 bases line up with TRBD2. J gave up 4 bases and V 1 base, and 4 bases lay outside the gene matches. The CDR3 is 15 amino acids. The germline CDR1 and CDR2 sequences are SGHRS and YFSETQ.

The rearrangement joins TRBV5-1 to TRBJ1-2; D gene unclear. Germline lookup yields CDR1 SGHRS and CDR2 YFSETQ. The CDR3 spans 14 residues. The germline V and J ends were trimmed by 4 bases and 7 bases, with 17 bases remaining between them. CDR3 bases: TGCGCCAGCAGCCTAGGCGGAGGGAGAGGTGGCTACACCTTC. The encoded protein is CASSLGGGRGGYTF.

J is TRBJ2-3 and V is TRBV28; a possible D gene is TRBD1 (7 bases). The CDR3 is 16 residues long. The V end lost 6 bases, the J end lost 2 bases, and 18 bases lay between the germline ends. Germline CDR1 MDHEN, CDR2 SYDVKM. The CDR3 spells CASSTRRGPDTDTQYF. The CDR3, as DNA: TGTGCCAGCAGCACCAGGAGGGGGCCAGACACAGATACGCAGTATTTT. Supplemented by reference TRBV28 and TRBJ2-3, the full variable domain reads DVKVTQSSRYLVKRTGEKVFLECVQDMDHENMFWYRQDPGLGLRLIYFSYDVKMKEKGDIPEGYSVSREKKERFSLILESASTNQTSMYLCASSTRRGPDTDTQYFGPGTRLTVL.

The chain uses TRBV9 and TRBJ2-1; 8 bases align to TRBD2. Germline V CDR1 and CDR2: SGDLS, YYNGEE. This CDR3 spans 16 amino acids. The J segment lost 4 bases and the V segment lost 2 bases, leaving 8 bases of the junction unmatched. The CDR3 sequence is CASSVGSGIGYNEQFF. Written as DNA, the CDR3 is TGTGCCAGCAGCGTGGGTAGCGGGATCGGGTACAATGAGCAGTTCTTC.